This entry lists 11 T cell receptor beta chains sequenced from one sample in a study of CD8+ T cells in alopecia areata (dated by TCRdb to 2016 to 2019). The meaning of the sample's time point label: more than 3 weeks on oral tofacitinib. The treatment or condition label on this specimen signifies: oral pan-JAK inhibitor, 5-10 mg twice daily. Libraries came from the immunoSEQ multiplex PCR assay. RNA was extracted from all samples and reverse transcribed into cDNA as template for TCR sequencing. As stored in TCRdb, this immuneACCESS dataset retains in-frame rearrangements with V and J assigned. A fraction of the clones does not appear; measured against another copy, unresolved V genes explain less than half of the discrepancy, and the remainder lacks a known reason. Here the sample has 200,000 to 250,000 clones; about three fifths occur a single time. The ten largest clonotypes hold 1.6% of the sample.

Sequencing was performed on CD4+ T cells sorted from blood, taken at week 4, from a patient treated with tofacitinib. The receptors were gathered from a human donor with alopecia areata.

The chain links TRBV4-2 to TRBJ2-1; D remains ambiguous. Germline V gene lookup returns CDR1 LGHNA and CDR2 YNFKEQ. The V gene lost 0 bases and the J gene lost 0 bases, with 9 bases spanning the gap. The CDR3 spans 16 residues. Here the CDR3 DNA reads TGTGCCAGCAGCCAAGATCAGGCCAGCTCCTACAATGAGCAGTTCTTC. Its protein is CASSQDQASSYNEQFF.

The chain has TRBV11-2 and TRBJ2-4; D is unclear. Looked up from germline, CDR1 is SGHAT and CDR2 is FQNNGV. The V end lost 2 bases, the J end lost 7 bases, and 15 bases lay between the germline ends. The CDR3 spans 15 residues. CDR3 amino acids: CASSLTPTLGNIQYF. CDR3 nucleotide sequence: TGTGCCAGCAGCTTAACCCCGACCCTCGGGAACATTCAGTACTTC.

The CDR3 loop is CAWTASGIGYTF. For the CDR3, the DNA is TGTGCCTGGACGGCTTCGGGGATCGGCTACACCTTC. V and J are TRBV30 and TRBJ1-2; D remains unclear. The CDR3 is 12 amino acids. With 4 bases removed from V and 8 bases from J, the gap between germline ends came to 14 bases. Looked up from germline, CDR1 is GTSNPN and CDR2 is SVGIG (reference sequence).

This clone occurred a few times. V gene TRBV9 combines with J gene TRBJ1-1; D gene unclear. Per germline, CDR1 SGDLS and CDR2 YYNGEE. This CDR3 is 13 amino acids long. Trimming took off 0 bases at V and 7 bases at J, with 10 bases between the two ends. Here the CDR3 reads CASSVGDRHEAFF. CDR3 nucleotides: TGTGCCAGCAGCGTAGGGGATCGTCATGAAGCTTTCTTT.

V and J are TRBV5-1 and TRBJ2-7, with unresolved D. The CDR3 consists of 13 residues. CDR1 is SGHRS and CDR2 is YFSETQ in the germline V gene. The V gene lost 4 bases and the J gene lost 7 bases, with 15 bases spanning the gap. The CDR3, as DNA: TGCGCCAGCAGCCCTGACCCTAACGGGGAGCAGTACTTC. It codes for CASSPDPNGEQYF.

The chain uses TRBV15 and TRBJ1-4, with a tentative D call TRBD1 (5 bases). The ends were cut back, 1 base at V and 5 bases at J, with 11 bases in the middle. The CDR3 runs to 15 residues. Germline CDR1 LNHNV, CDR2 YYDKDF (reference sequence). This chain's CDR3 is CATSRGSGANEKLFF. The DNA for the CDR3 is TGTGCCACCAGCAGAGGTTCCGGGGCGAATGAAAAACTGTTTTTT.

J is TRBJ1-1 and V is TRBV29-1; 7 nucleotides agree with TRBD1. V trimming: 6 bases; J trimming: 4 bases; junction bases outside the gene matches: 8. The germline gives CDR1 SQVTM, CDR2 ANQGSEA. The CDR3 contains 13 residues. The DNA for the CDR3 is TGCAGCGTGGTGGGACAGCAGGGCACTGAAGCTTTCTTT. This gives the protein CSVVGQQGTEAFF.

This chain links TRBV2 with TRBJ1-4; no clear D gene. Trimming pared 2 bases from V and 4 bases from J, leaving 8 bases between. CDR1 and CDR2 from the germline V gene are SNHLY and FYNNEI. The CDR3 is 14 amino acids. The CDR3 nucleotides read TGTGCCAGCAGTGAATTGGGATTTAATGAAAAACTGTTTTTT. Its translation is CASSELGFNEKLFF.

CDR3 DNA: TGTGCCAGCAGCACTGGACCCAGGAGCGAGCAGTACTTC. Its protein product is CASSTGPRSEQYF. The chain employs TRBV5-6 and TRBJ2-7; unclear D gene. Trimming left V 4 bases short and J 6 bases short, with 14 bases between. The CDR3 has 13 amino acids. Germline V gene data show CDR1 as SGHDT and CDR2 as YYEEEE.

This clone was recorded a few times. CDR3 bases: TGTGCCAGTACCAGGGACAGGGGTATAGATACGCAGTATTTT. Protein product: CASTRDRGIDTQYF. J is TRBJ2-3 and V is TRBV19; 10 nucleotides align to TRBD1. From germline, CDR1 is LNHDA and CDR2 SQIVND (reference sequence). The CDR3 spans 14 residues. V lost 7 bases and J lost 5; bases outside the gene matches: 6.

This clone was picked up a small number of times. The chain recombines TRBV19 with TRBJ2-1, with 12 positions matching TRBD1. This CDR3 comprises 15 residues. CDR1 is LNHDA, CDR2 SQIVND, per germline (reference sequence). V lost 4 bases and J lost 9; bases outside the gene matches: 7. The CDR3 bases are TGTGCCAGTAGTAGGGGACAGGGGGCGAGAGGTGAGCAGTTCTTC. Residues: CASSRGQGARGEQFF.